The clone carrying this T cell receptor (beta chain) was recorded a few times. These data are taken from a study of human T cells and chemical hapten exposure. Whole-study context: Subjects had 2% DPC placed on about 2 cm by about 2 cm of upper inner arm skin for sensitization.

The time point denotes: patch test 3, about 24 weeks after DPC sensitization. This sample's treatment: therapeutic diphenylcyclopropenone sensitization with weekly scalp DPC. MiXCR, run by TCRdb on the RACE reads, gives a single entry per CDR3 protein. The sample has approximately 71,000 distinct CDR3 sequences, 11% seen once. The CDR3 has 12 amino acids. Trimming shortened V by 11 bases and J by 1 base, and 9 bases separated the two germline ends. Germline V lookup: CDR1 MDHEN, CDR2 SYDVKM. The source of this sequence is a woman aged 45-60 years with alopecia areata. Some clones in this sample may be carry-over from other donors' samples. The sequencing used whole blood, collected in connection with sensitization to the hapten diphenylcyclopropenone (DPC). The chain employs TRBV28 and TRBJ1-5; D is unresolved. The CDR3 loop is CAGRKSNQPQHF. CDR3 DNA sequence: TGTGCCGGACGAAAGAGCAATCAGCCCCAGCATTTT.